This T cell receptor (beta chain) came from a study of Ad26.COV2.S vaccination and SARS-CoV-2 variants. Study as a whole: Dosing was one shot or two shots 56 days apart.

This clone occurred once. What it binds is not known. The table came from immunoSEQ multiplex PCR; TCRdb's copy has only in-frame clones and leaves some out. Of fewer than 400,000 clones detected, 70% to 90% appear once; the ten largest clones hold under 2%. Findings and caveats of the study: Total responses of T cells may have been underestimated by the analyses of TCR breadth and depth.

Indicated treatment: roughly 20 received Ad26.COV2.S at low or high dose, single or two shots; roughly five received placebo; per-sample allocation not given. Following the first vaccine or placebo injection, samples were taken on day 63. This person who donated was an adult of 18-55 years in Boston. In the vaccine, an Ad26 vector expressed the SARS-CoV-2 spike of the Wuhan strain. This CDR3 spans 15 amino acids. The junction had 5 bases not matched to a gene; V was cut back by 4 bases and J by 2 bases. The V gene's germline CDR1 is SGDLS and CDR2 YYNGEE. The genes are TRBV9 and TRBJ1-3; 8 bases align to TRBD1. The receptor's source is a person aged 18-65 years who received the Ad26.COV2.S COVID-19 vaccine or a placebo. The sample was peripheral blood, taken in a trial of Ad26.COV2.S vaccine versus placebo. CDR3 coding DNA: TGTGCCAGCAGCAACCAGGGGGCTGCTGGAAACACCATATATTTT. This sequence encodes CASSNQGAAGNTIYF.